This TCR beta chain came from a study of OX40 agonist ivuxolimab in advanced cancers. At the level of the study: A diagnosis of hepatocellular carcinoma, melanoma, renal cell or head and neck cancer was present in dose-escalation patients. Anti-PD-1, anti-PD-L1 or anti-CTLA-4 therapy given earlier was allowed, and approximately 40% had some. Whole-study results and caveats: Expansion of clones was among the lowest in partial responders at 0.1-3.0 mg/kg. The authors did not determine the antigen specificity of the expanded peripheral T cells.

About this clone itself: Antigen unknown.

Trimming cost V 0 bases and J 6 bases; bases outside gene matches: 5. Germline loops: CDR1 LNHNV, CDR2 YYDKDF (reference sequence). The CDR3 length is 14 residues. Only in-frame clones appear in the TCRdb table, and some are missing; sequencing was by immunoSEQ multiplex PCR. The data contain around 80,000 clones, more than 70% of them seen just once; the ten biggest clones take up over 0.15%. The sample consisted of CD4+ or CD8+ T cells sorted from blood, taken in a trial of the OX40 agonist ivuxolimab. The clonotype comes from an adult with an advanced solid tumor such as melanoma, head and neck, liver or kidney cancer. The chain couples TRBV15 to TRBJ2-7; 7 bases fit TRBD1. The CDR3 coding sequence is TGTGCCACCAGCAGAGAAGGGGGCGCCGGCGAGCAGTACTTC. Protein sequence: CATSREGGAGEQYF.